These T cell receptor beta chains were read from a single sample in a study of control samples from healthy donors and cancer patients. Using immunoSEQ multiplex PCR, the repertoire was profiled, and TCRdb retains in-frame clones only, with some absent. The data show more than 140,000 clones, around 90% seen once. Sequenced sample: blood. The receptors stem from a man between 18 and 35 years old in good health. Both conserved end residues are part of each CDR3. D genes are given only for firm matches. Size is stated for part of the rows, as once, few or many counts, or as a class when the clone is expanded.

CDR3aa: CASSLAGGRETQYF
CDR3nt: TGTGCCAGCAGCTTAGCGGGGGGGAGAGAGACCCAGTACTTC
v_gene: TRBV28
j_gene: TRBJ2-5
d_gene: TRBD2
abundance: NA

CDR3aa: CASSQPGAREKLFF
CDR3nt: TGCGCCAGCAGTCAGCCAGGGGCTAGGGAAAAACTGTTTTTT
v_gene: TRBV23-1
j_gene: TRBJ1-4
d_gene: NA
abundance: NA

CDR3aa: CAISEWTSNQPQHF
CDR3nt: TGTGCCATCAGTGAATGGACTAGCAATCAGCCCCAGCATTTT
v_gene: TRBV10-3
j_gene: TRBJ1-5
d_gene: NA
abundance: NA

CDR3aa: CASSEGHTNQPQHF
CDR3nt: TGTGCCAGCAGTGAAGGTCATACGAATCAGCCCCAGCATTTT
v_gene: TRBV2
j_gene: TRBJ1-5
d_gene: NA
abundance: NA

CDR3aa: CASRGGNTIYF
CDR3nt: TGCGCCAGCCGCGGGGGAAACACCATATATTTT
v_gene: TRBV4-1
j_gene: TRBJ1-3
d_gene: NA
abundance: NA

CDR3aa: CASSGVRGTEAFF
CDR3nt: TGCGCCAGCAGTGGAGTCCGGGGCACTGAAGCTTTCTTT
v_gene: TRBV10-2
j_gene: TRBJ1-1
d_gene: NA
abundance: NA

CDR3aa: CAWSGRELRELGNTIYF
CDR3nt: TGTGCCTGGAGTGGCCGGGAGCTTAGAGAGCTTGGAAACACCATATATTTT
v_gene: TRBV30
j_gene: TRBJ1-3
d_gene: NA
abundance: few

CDR3aa: CASSPGTDGREKLFF
CDR3nt: TGTGCCAGCAGTCCCGGGACAGATGGACGGGAAAAACTGTTTTTT
v_gene: TRBV27
j_gene: TRBJ1-4
d_gene: TRBD1
abundance: NA

CDR3aa: CASSRDRVNTEAFF
CDR3nt: TGTGCCAGTAGTAGGGACAGGGTGAACACTGAAGCTTTCTTT
v_gene: TRBV19
j_gene: TRBJ1-1
d_gene: TRBD1
abundance: NA

CDR3aa: CAISENRGGETQYF
CDR3nt: TGTGCCATCAGTGAGAACAGGGGCGGAGAGACCCAGTACTTC
v_gene: TRBV10-3
j_gene: TRBJ2-5
d_gene: TRBD1
abundance: NA

CDR3aa: CASSFAGGLRVYGELFF
CDR3nt: TGTGCCAGCAGTTTCGCAGGGGGGTTAAGAGTATACGGGGAGCTGTTTTTT
v_gene: TRBV28
j_gene: TRBJ2-2
d_gene: NA
abundance: NA

CDR3aa: CASSPGQNTEAFF
CDR3nt: TGTGCCAGCAGCCCGGGACAGAACACTGAAGCTTTCTTT
v_gene: TRBV27
j_gene: TRBJ1-1
d_gene: NA
abundance: NA

CDR3aa: CASSVGPRASNSPLHF
CDR3nt: TGTGCCAGCAGCGTAGGGCCTCGGGCGTCCAATTCACCCCTCCACTTT
v_gene: TRBV9
j_gene: TRBJ1-6
d_gene: NA
abundance: NA

CDR3aa: CASSDRGAYGYTF
CDR3nt: TGTGCCAGCAGTGACAGGGGGGCCTATGGCTACACCTTC
v_gene: TRBV2
j_gene: TRBJ1-2
d_gene: TRBD1
abundance: once

CDR3aa: CASSSPPGKQYF
CDR3nt: TGTGCCAGCAGCTCCCCCCCTGGCAAGCAGTACTTC
v_gene: TRBV7-2
j_gene: TRBJ2-7
d_gene: NA
abundance: NA

CDR3aa: CASSPSVVNTGELFF
CDR3nt: TGTGCCAGCAGCCCCTCGGTAGTTAACACCGGGGAGCTGTTTTTT
v_gene: TRBV9
j_gene: TRBJ2-2
d_gene: NA
abundance: few

CDR3aa: CASSTRGGGTNYEQYF
CDR3nt: TGTGCCAGTAGTACCAGGGGAGGGGGCACCAACTACGAGCAGTACTTC
v_gene: TRBV19
j_gene: TRBJ2-7
d_gene: NA
abundance: few

CDR3aa: CASSFRGRETQYF
CDR3nt: TGTGCCAGCAGCTTCAGGGGGCGAGAGACCCAGTACTTC
v_gene: TRBV13
j_gene: TRBJ2-5
d_gene: TRBD1
abundance: NA

CDR3aa: CASSLGSGASYEQYF
CDR3nt: TGCGCCAGCAGCTTGGGGTCCGGGGCCTCCTACGAGCAGTACTTC
v_gene: TRBV5-1
j_gene: TRBJ2-7
d_gene: NA
abundance: NA

CDR3aa: CASSEEETGAYEQYF
CDR3nt: TGTGCCAGCAGTGAAGAAGAGACAGGAGCCTACGAGCAGTACTTC
v_gene: TRBV6-1
j_gene: TRBJ2-7
d_gene: NA
abundance: NA

CDR3aa: CASSQEAGPGGLNHSPLHF
CDR3nt: TGCGCCAGCAGCCAAGAAGCGGGCCCAGGGGGCCTCAACCATTCACCCCTCCACTTT
v_gene: TRBV4-1
j_gene: TRBJ1-6
d_gene: TRBD1
abundance: NA

CDR3aa: CASSDPSYEQYF
CDR3nt: TGTGCCAGCAGCGACCCCAGCTACGAGCAGTACTTC
v_gene: TRBV9
j_gene: TRBJ2-7
d_gene: NA
abundance: NA

CDR3aa: CAWDTGYYQPQHF
CDR3nt: TGTGCCTGGGATACAGGGTATTATCAGCCCCAGCATTTT
v_gene: TRBV30
j_gene: TRBJ1-5
d_gene: NA
abundance: NA

CDR3aa: CASSLVGTGGNEQYF
CDR3nt: TGTGCCAGCAGCTTAGTCGGGACAGGGGGCAACGAGCAGTACTTC
v_gene: TRBV7-9
j_gene: TRBJ2-7
d_gene: TRBD1
abundance: NA

CDR3aa: CASSLGTGAAEQYF
CDR3nt: TGTGCCAGCAGCTTAGGGACAGGGGCCGCTGAGCAGTACTTC
v_gene: TRBV11-2
j_gene: TRBJ2-7
d_gene: TRBD1
abundance: NA

CDR3aa: CASVGGSRVNTEAFF
CDR3nt: TGTGCCTCTGTTGGGGGTTCGAGGGTGAACACTGAAGCTTTCTTT
v_gene: TRBV18
j_gene: TRBJ1-1
d_gene: NA
abundance: NA

CDR3aa: CASSIPRRGSGNTIYF
CDR3nt: TGTGCCAGTAGTATACCCCGGCGGGGTAGTGGAAACACCATATATTTT
v_gene: TRBV19
j_gene: TRBJ1-3
d_gene: NA
abundance: few

CDR3aa: CASLPGTVNTGELFF
CDR3nt: TGTGCCAGCTTACCGGGGACAGTAAACACCGGGGAGCTGTTTTTT
v_gene: TRBV11-2
j_gene: TRBJ2-2
d_gene: TRBD1
abundance: NA

CDR3aa: CASSPIPGRDTLHF
CDR3nt: TGCGCCAGCAGCCCGATACCGGGGCGCGACACCCTCCACTTT
v_gene: TRBV4-1
j_gene: TRBJ1-6
d_gene: NA
abundance: NA

CDR3aa: CASSLSDTQYF
CDR3nt: TGTGCCAGCAGTTTATCAGATACGCAGTATTTT
v_gene: TRBV12-3/TRBV12-4
j_gene: TRBJ2-3
d_gene: NA
abundance: NA

CDR3aa: CASSLSGQGTFF
CDR3nt: TGTGCCAGCAGTTTATCTGGACAGGGGACTTTCTTT
v_gene: TRBV12-3/TRBV12-4
j_gene: TRBJ1-1
d_gene: TRBD1
abundance: NA

CDR3aa: CASSYSSGGGRDTQYF
CDR3nt: TGTGCCAGCAGTTACTCAAGCGGGGGGGGAAGAGATACGCAGTATTTT
v_gene: TRBV6-2/TRBV6-3
j_gene: TRBJ2-3
d_gene: TRBD2
abundance: once

CDR3aa: CASSTKGQGDNEQFF
CDR3nt: TGTGCCAGCAGCACAAAGGGACAGGGTGACAATGAGCAGTTCTTC
v_gene: TRBV5-4
j_gene: TRBJ2-1
d_gene: TRBD1
abundance: NA

CDR3aa: CASSKDRVGELFF
CDR3nt: TGCGCCAGCAGCAAAGACCGCGTGGGGGAGCTGTTTTTT
v_gene: TRBV4-1
j_gene: TRBJ2-2
d_gene: NA
abundance: NA

CDR3aa: CASSLGQPQHF
CDR3nt: TGTGCCAGCAGTCTCGGGCAGCCCCAGCATTTT
v_gene: TRBV12-3/TRBV12-4
j_gene: TRBJ1-5
d_gene: NA
abundance: NA

CDR3aa: CASSFLGRTYNEQFF
CDR3nt: TGTGCCAGCAGTTTTTTGGGACGGACATACAATGAGCAGTTCTTC
v_gene: TRBV6-2/TRBV6-3
j_gene: TRBJ2-1
d_gene: NA
abundance: once

CDR3aa: CAWSVRSGAEAFF
CDR3nt: TGTGCCTGGAGTGTAAGGTCCGGGGCTGAAGCTTTCTTT
v_gene: TRBV30
j_gene: TRBJ1-1
d_gene: NA
abundance: NA

CDR3aa: CASSLTEYGYTF
CDR3nt: TGTGCCAGCAGCTTGACCGAGTATGGCTACACCTTC
v_gene: TRBV5-4
j_gene: TRBJ1-2
d_gene: NA
abundance: NA

CDR3aa: CASSGWAGESQPQHF
CDR3nt: TGTGCCAGCAGTGGATGGGCAGGGGAAAGTCAGCCCCAGCATTTT
v_gene: TRBV2
j_gene: TRBJ1-5
d_gene: NA
abundance: NA

CDR3aa: CASSTGVLNEKLFF
CDR3nt: TGTGCCAGTTCTACAGGGGTCCTAAATGAAAAACTGTTTTTT
v_gene: TRBV28
j_gene: TRBJ1-4
d_gene: TRBD1
abundance: NA

CDR3aa: CASSQPLEETQYF
CDR3nt: TGTGCCAGCAGCCAACCGTTGGAAGAGACCCAGTACTTC
v_gene: TRBV3-1/TRBV3-2
j_gene: TRBJ2-5
d_gene: NA
abundance: NA

CDR3aa: CASSLPSGVGGNTIYF
CDR3nt: TGTGCCAGCAGTTTACCCTCAGGGGTGGGGGGAAACACCATATATTTT
v_gene: TRBV28
j_gene: TRBJ1-3
d_gene: NA
abundance: few

CDR3aa: CASSLGGGNQPQHF
CDR3nt: TGCGCCAGCAGCTTGGGAGGTGGCAATCAGCCCCAGCATTTT
v_gene: TRBV5-1
j_gene: TRBJ1-5
d_gene: NA
abundance: NA

CDR3aa: CASSYRQGLNEKLFF
CDR3nt: TGTGCCAGCAGTTACAGGCAGGGTTTGAATGAAAAACTGTTTTTT
v_gene: TRBV6-6
j_gene: TRBJ1-4
d_gene: NA
abundance: NA

CDR3aa: CSASDPTDDGYTF
CDR3nt: TGCAGTGCTAGTGACCCAACGGATGATGGCTACACCTTC
v_gene: TRBV20-1
j_gene: TRBJ1-2
d_gene: NA
abundance: NA